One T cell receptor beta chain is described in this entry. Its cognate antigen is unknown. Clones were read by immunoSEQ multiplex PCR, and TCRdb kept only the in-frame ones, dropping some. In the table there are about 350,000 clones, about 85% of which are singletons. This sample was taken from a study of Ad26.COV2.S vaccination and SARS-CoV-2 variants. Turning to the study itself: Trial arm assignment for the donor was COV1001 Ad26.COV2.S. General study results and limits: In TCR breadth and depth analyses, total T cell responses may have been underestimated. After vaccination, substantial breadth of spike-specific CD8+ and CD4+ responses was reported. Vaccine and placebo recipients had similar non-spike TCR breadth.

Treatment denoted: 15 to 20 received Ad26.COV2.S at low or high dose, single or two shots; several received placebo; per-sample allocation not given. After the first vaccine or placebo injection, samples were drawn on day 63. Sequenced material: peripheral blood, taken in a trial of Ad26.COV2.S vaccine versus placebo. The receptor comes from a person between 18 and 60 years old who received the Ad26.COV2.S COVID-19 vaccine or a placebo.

CDR3: CASSARDRGYEQYF. DNA of the CDR3: TGTGCCAGCAGCGCCCGGGACAGGGGATACGAGCAGTACTTC. This chain connects TRBV11-2 to TRBJ2-7; 10 bases align to TRBD1. V trimming: 5 bases; J trimming: 4 bases; junction bases outside the gene matches: 5. The CDR3 runs to 14 residues. From germline, CDR1 is SGHAT and CDR2 FQNNGV. Combining the CDR3 with reference TRBV11-2 and TRBJ2-7 gives the whole variable domain EAGVAQSPRYKIIEKRQSVAFWCNPISGHATLYWYQQILGQGPKLLIQFQNNGVVDDSQLPKDRFSAERLKGVDSTLKIQPAKLEDSAVYLCASSARDRGYEQYFGPGTRLTVT.